This T cell receptor beta chain was sequenced in a study of blood T cell repertoires in COVID-19. Background on the study: There were acute and convalescent COVID-19 samples, and they came from the United States, Italy and Spain. The analysed material was cDNA or gDNA that came from T cells, B-cell-depleted T cells, or PBMCs.

This CDR3 spans 12 amino acids. Germline V gene sequence: CDR1 SQVTM, CDR2 ANQGSEA. V dropped 4 bases and J dropped 4 bases, with 8 bases sitting between them. Seattle researchers signed up patients amid active infection and tracked them longitudinally. Source study methods: Estimates of nucleated cell counts were drawn from the amplification of reference gene primers. The data were produced by immunoSEQ multiplex PCR, yet TCRdb's version contains in-frame clones alone and is incomplete. The V and J calls and the clone size are those of that table, but D and trimming were determined from the DNA. Seen here are approximately 170,000 clones, 70% to 90% observed once, and the top ten hold 6.5% to 9%.

The chain employs TRBV29-1 and TRBJ1-5; tentative D call: TRBD1 (6 bases). The sample comprised peripheral blood. The sequence derives from a woman aged 80 or over with COVID-19, enrolled during active disease. The CDR3 coding sequence is TGCAGCGTTGGACAGGTAAATCAGCCCCAGCATTTT. Its translation: CSVGQVNQPQHF. Using reference TRBV29-1 and TRBJ1-5 for the parts outside the CDR3, the full variable domain is SAVISQKPSRDICQRGTSLTIQCQVDSQVTMMFWYRQQPGQSLTLIATANQGSEATYESGFVIDKFPISRPNLTFSTLTVSNMSPEDSSIYLCSVGQVNQPQHFGDGTRLSIL.